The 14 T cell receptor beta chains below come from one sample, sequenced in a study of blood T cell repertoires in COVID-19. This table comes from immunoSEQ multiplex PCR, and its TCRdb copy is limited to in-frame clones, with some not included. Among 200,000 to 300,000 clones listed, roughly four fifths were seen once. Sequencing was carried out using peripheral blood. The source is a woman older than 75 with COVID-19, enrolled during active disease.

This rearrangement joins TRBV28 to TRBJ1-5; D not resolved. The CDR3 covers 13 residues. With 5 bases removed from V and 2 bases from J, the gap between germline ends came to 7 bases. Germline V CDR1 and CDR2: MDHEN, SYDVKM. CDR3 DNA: TGTGCCAGCAGTGTCTCGGGCAATCAGCCCCAGCATTTT. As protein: CASSVSGNQPQHF.

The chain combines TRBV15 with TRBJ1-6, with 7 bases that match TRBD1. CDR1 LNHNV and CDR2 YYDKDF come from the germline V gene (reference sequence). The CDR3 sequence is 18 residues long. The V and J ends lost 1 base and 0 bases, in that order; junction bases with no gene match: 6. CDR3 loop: CATSRVRTGASYNSPLHF. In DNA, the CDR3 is TGTGCCACCAGCAGAGTTCGAACAGGGGCCTCCTATAATTCACCCCTCCACTTT.

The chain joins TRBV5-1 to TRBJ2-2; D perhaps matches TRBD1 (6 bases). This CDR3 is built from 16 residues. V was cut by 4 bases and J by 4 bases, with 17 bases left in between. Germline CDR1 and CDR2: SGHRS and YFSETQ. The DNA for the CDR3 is TGCGCCAGCAGCCCAGAGACAGGAAGGATCACCGGGGAGCTGTTTTTT. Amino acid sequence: CASSPETGRITGELFF. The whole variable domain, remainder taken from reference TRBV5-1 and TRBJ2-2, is KAGVTQTPRYLIKTRGQQVTLSCSPISGHRSVSWYQQTPGQGLQFLFEYFSETQRNKGNFPGRFSGRQFSNSRSEMNVSTLELGDSALYLCASSPETGRITGELFFGEGSRLTVL.

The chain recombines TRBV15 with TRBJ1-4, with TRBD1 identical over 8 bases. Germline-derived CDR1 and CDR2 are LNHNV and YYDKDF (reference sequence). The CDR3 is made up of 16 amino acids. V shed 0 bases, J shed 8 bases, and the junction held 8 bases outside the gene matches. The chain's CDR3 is CATSRDPQGALEKLFF. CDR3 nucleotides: TGTGCCACCAGCAGAGATCCCCAGGGGGCCCTCGAAAAACTGTTTTTT.

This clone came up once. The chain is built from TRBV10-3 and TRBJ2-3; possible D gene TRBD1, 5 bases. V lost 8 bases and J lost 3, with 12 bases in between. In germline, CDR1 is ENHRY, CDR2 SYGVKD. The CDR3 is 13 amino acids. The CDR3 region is CAIGQGLTDTQYF. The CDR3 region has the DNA TGTGCCATCGGGCAGGGATTGACAGATACGCAGTATTTT.

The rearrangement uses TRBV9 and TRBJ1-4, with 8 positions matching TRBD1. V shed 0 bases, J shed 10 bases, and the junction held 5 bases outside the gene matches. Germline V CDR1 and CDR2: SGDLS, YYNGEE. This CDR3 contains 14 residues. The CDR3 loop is CASSVGVTGGKLFF. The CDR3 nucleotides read TGTGCCAGCAGCGTAGGAGTTACAGGGGGAAAACTGTTTTTT.

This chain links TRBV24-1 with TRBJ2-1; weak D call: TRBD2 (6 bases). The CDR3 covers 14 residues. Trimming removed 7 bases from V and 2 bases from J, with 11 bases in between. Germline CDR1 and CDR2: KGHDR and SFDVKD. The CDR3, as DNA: TGTGCCACCAGCTCGGGAGACCCCTACAATGAGCAGTTCTTC. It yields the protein CATSSGDPYNEQFF.

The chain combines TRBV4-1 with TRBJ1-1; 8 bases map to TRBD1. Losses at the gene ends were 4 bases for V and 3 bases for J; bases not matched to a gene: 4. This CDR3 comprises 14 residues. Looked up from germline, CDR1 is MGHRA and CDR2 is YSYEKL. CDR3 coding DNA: TGCGCCAGCAGCCGCAGGGGGCTGGACACTGAAGCTTTCTTT. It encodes CASSRRGLDTEAFF.

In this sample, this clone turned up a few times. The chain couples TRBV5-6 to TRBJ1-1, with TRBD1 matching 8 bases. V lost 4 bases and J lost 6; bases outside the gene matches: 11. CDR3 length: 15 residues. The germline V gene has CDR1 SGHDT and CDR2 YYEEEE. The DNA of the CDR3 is TGTGCCAGCAGCGTGAGCAGGGGGCGTTTCGCTGAAGCTTTCTTT. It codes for CASSVSRGRFAEAFF.

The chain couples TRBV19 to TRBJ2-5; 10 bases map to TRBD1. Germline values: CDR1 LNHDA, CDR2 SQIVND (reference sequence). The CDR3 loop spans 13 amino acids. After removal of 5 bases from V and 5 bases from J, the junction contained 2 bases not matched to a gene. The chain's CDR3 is CASSLGQGETQYF. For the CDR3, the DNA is TGTGCCAGTAGTCTGGGACAGGGGGAGACCCAGTACTTC.

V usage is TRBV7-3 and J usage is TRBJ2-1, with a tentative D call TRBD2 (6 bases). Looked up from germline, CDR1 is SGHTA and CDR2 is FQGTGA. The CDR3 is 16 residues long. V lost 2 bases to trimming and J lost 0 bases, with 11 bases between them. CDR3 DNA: TGTGCCAGCAGCTTAGCGGGGCAGAGCTCCTACAATGAGCAGTTCTTC. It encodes CASSLAGQSSYNEQFF.

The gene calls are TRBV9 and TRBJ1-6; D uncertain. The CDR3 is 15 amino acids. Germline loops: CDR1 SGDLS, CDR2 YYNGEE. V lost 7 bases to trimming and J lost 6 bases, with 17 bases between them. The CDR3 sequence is CASAFNSNPNSPLHF. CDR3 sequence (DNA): TGTGCCAGCGCATTTAACTCTAATCCTAATTCACCCCTCCACTTT.

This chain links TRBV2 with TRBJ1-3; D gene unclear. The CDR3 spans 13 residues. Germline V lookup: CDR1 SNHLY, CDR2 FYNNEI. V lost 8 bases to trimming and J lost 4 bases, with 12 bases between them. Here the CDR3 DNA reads TGTGCCAGCTGGTCCGGGTGGGGAAACACCATATATTTT. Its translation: CASWSGWGNTIYF.

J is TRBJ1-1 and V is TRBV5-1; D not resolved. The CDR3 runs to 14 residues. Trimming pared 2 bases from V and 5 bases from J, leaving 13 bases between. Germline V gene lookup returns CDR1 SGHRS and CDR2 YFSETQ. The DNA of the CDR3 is TGCGCCAGCAGCTTCCGGGGTTCGGGAACTGAAGCTTTCTTT. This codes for CASSFRGSGTEAFF.